A single sample gave rise to the 30 T cell receptor beta chains below, sequenced in a study of blood T cells in healthy people across ages. A second PCR of about 7 to 11 cycles used a sample-barcoded 5' primer and a J-beta primer mix. MiXCR was run by TCRdb on the 5' RACE reads, yielding one entry per CDR3 protein. The sample consists of approximately 810,000 distinct CDR3 sequences, under 30% of them appearing once. Sequenced: blood. The origin of the receptors is a woman aged 80 or over in good health.

At least ten counts were recorded for this clonotype. The chain carries TRBV28 and TRBJ2-5, with 7 bases matching TRBD1. CDR3 size: 15 residues. The V gene's germline CDR1 is MDHEN and CDR2 SYDVKM. V was clipped by 4 bases and J by 1 base; unmatched bases: 6. Here the CDR3 DNA reads TGTGCCAGCAGTTCAAGACAGGGCCTCCAAGAGACCCAGTACTTC. The encoded protein is CASSSRQGLQETQYF.

Comments on this clonotype: A much bigger clone sits one base away, suggesting this may be a read error. The genes are TRBV6-5 and TRBJ1-2; 8 bases fit TRBD1. Trimming at V came to 6 bases and at J to 2 bases, leaving 5 bases not matched to a gene. Germline CDR1 MNHEY, CDR2 SVGAGI. The CDR3 runs to 14 residues. The CDR3 DNA follows: TGTGCCAGCAGATCGGGACAGGAGAACTATGGCTACACCTTC. Residues: CASRSGQENYGYTF.

This clonotype has a single count. One end of the junction fails to match germline, which may point to a read error. V gene TRBV7-2 combines with J gene TRBJ2-2, with D perhaps TRBD2 (7 bases). Per the germline V gene, CDR1 is SGHTA and CDR2 is FQGNSA. The CDR3 has 15 residues. The CDR3 DNA reads as TGTGCCAGCAGCTCCCAGGGAGGGTATAGGGGGGAGCGGTTTTTT. Encoded protein: CASSSQGGYRGERFF.

The chain combines TRBV28 with TRBJ1-1; tentatively, D is TRBD1 (5 bases). This CDR3 comprises 16 residues. Germline CDR1 and CDR2: MDHEN and SYDVKM. V was trimmed by 3 bases and J by 1 base, leaving 15 bases between them. The CDR3 region is CASSFGGTLKNTEAFF. Written as DNA, the CDR3 is TGTGCCAGCAGTTTTGGGGGTACTCTGAAGAACACTGAAGCTTTCTTT. Filled out from reference TRBV28 and TRBJ1-1, the complete variable domain reads DVKVTQSSRYLVKRTGEKVFLECVQDMDHENMFWYRQDPGLGLRLIYFSYDVKMKEKGDIPEGYSVSREKKERFSLILESASTNQTSMYLCASSFGGTLKNTEAFFGQGTRLTVV.

This clonotype was found many times. Sequence at one end of the junction differs from germline and may be a read error. This chain links TRBV7-2 with TRBJ2-5; D possibly corresponds to TRBD1 (6 bases). The CDR3 covers 13 residues. The germline V gene encodes CDR1 SGHTA and CDR2 FQGNSA. The CDR3, as DNA: TGTGCCAGCAGGCAACCCGGGACAACCTTTTTTGACTTC. It specifies CASRQPGTTFFDF.

Details on this clonotype: A much larger clonotype is one base distant, so this may be a read error. The rearrangement joins TRBV5-1 to TRBJ2-2; D perhaps matches TRBD2 (5 bases). The CDR3 loop spans 13 amino acids. Germline CDR1 is SGHRS and CDR2 is YFSETQ. CDR3 residues: CASSLSNTGERFF. CDR3 coding DNA: TGCGCCAGCAGCTTGTCCAACACCGGGGAGCGGTTTTTT.

The sample holds a few counts of this clonotype. A read error may account for a junction end that differs from germline. The chain couples TRBV5-1 to TRBJ2-5, with a tentative D call TRBD2 (5 bases). The germline V gene has CDR1 SGHRS and CDR2 YFSETQ. The CDR3 runs to 15 residues. CDR3 protein: CASSLSVRGQEAQYF. CDR3 DNA: TGCGCCAGCAGCTTGAGCGTACGGGGTCAAGAGGCCCAGTACTTC.

This chain joins TRBV28 and TRBJ1-2; D gene ambiguous. V was clipped by 6 bases and J by 7 bases, with 18 bases between them. Germline CDR1 is MDHEN and CDR2 is SYDVKM. The CDR3 is made up of 14 amino acids. CDR3 sequence: CASRYRSSSCGYTF. The CDR3 DNA is TGTGCCAGCAGATACCGGTCAAGTTCCTGTGGCTACACCTTC.

This clonotype was detected a few times. The genes are TRBV5-1 and TRBJ1-2, with D possibly TRBD1 on 5 matching bases. This CDR3 has 15 amino acids. In germline, CDR1 is SGHRS, CDR2 YFSETQ. V dropped 2 bases and J dropped 5 bases, with 16 bases sitting between them. CDR3 DNA: TGCGCCAGCAGCTTAAGCTCAGGGAGACTGTATGGCTACACCTTC. It yields the protein CASSLSSGRLYGYTF. Combining the CDR3 with reference TRBV5-1 and TRBJ1-2 gives the whole variable domain KAGVTQTPRYLIKTRGQQVTLSCSPISGHRSVSWYQQTPGQGLQFLFEYFSETQRNKGNFPGRFSGRQFSNSRSEMNVSTLELGDSALYLCASSLSSGRLYGYTFGSGTRLTVV.

This clonotype was counted at least ten times. The chain couples TRBV29-1 to TRBJ1-1; 9 bases fit TRBD1. The CDR3 is 12 residues long. The V segment lost 6 bases and the J segment 2 bases; nucleotides outside the gene matches: 1. From germline, CDR1 is SQVTM and CDR2 ANQGSEA. CDR3 loop: CSVGQGNTEAFF. CDR3 in DNA: TGCAGCGTGGGACAGGGAAACACTGAAGCTTTCTTT.

This clonotype was seen many times. The V call is TRBV4-3, the J call TRBJ2-5; D possibly corresponds to TRBD1 (6 bases). CDR1 is LGHNA, CDR2 YSLEER, per germline. V was clipped by 0 bases and J by 5 bases, with 10 bases between them. This CDR3 contains 14 residues. The CDR3 region has the DNA TGCGCCAGCAGCCAAGACTGGGGGCCTGAGACCCAGTACTTC. The encoded protein is CASSQDWGPETQYF.

A remark on this clonotype: This may arise from a read error, as a much more abundant clone is one base away. The final CDR3 position lacks the conserved phenylalanine or tryptophan, pointing to a likely read error. The rearrangement uses TRBV3-1 and TRBJ2-7; D perhaps matches TRBD2 (6 bases). The length of the CDR3 is 13 residues. Germline CDR1 and CDR2: LGHDT and YNNKEL (reference sequence). Trimming removed 6 bases from V and 2 bases from J, with 11 bases in between. The CDR3: CASRHTGAYEQYY. DNA of the CDR3: TGTGCCAGCAGACATACGGGGGCCTACGAGCAGTACTAC.

This clonotype was observed at least ten times. This chain links TRBV6-5 with TRBJ2-3; 7 bases fit TRBD2. With V trimmed by 8 bases and J by 0 bases, 14 bases remained unmatched. The CDR3 is 17 residues long. The V gene's germline CDR1 is MNHEY and CDR2 SVGAGI. In DNA, the CDR3 is TGTGCCAGCCATACTCGAGTGCGGGGGTCTAGCACAGATACGCAGTATTTT. Protein product: CASHTRVRGSSTDTQYF.

In its sample, this clonotype was seen many times. The V and J genes are TRBV5-1 and TRBJ2-4, with a tentative D call TRBD2 (6 bases). The V end lost 0 bases, the J end lost 9 bases, and 13 bases lay between the germline ends. Germline-derived CDR1 and CDR2 are SGHRS and YFSETQ. This CDR3 is built from 14 residues. The CDR3: CASSLAGDSGIQYF. The CDR3 DNA reads TGCGCCAGCAGCTTGGCGGGGGACTCGGGCATTCAGTACTTC.

This clonotype came up a few times. The chain recombines TRBV6-6 with TRBJ1-5; D remains ambiguous. Germline V gives CDR1 MNHNY, CDR2 SVGAGI (reference sequence). The CDR3 runs 13 residues. Trimming removed 0 bases from V and 3 bases from J, with 3 bases in between. The CDR3 region is CASSYSANQPQHF. The CDR3 region has the DNA TGTGCCAGCAGTTACTCGGCCAATCAGCCCCAGCATTTT.

This clonotype was recorded at least ten times. V and J are TRBV6-5 and TRBJ1-2; D uncertain. Trimming shortened V by 0 bases and J by 7 bases, and 9 bases separated the two germline ends. This CDR3 is 13 amino acids long. Germline lookup yields CDR1 MNHEY and CDR2 SVGAGI. The CDR3 DNA reads TGTGCCAGCAGTTACTCGATCAGGATTGGCTACACCTTC. This encodes CASSYSIRIGYTF.

This sequence joins TRBV6-6 and TRBJ1-1; 9 nucleotides match TRBD1. Germline CDR1 MNHNY, CDR2 SVGAGI (reference sequence). This CDR3 has 14 amino acids. The V segment lost 6 bases and the J segment 5 bases; nucleotides outside the gene matches: 7. CDR3 in amino acids: CASRLTGGRTEAFF. CDR3 bases: TGTGCCAGCAGGCTGACAGGGGGAAGGACTGAAGCTTTCTTT.

This clonotype has just one count. The chain carries TRBV2 and TRBJ2-7; no reliable D call. The germline V and J ends were trimmed by 7 bases and 0 bases, with 16 bases remaining between them. CDR1 is SNHLY and CDR2 is FYNNEI in the germline V gene. The CDR3 has 15 amino acids. The CDR3 reads CASTLGLSGSYEQYF. CDR3 nucleotides: TGTGCCAGCACTTTGGGCCTATCGGGCTCCTACGAGCAGTACTTC.

This clonotype was recorded many times. V and J are TRBV12-3 or TRBV12-4 and TRBJ1-5, with TRBD1 matching 7 bases. Trimming took 7 bases from V and 7 from J; bases not matched to a gene: 7. The CDR3 contains 13 residues. CDR3 in amino acids: CASNLQGDQPQHF. The CDR3 DNA reads TGTGCCAGCAATCTCCAGGGGGACCAGCCCCAGCATTTT.

CDR3 in DNA: TGTGCCAGCAGTTACGACGGGAAGGGTGACTACACCTTC. It codes for CASSYDGKGDYTF. The rearrangement joins TRBV6-6 to TRBJ1-2; no clear D. Trimming removed 2 bases at V and 10 bases at J, with 14 bases between. The CDR3 is made up of 13 amino acids. CDR1 is MNHNY and CDR2 is SVGAGI in the germline V gene (reference sequence).

This clonotype has at least ten counts. This sequence joins TRBV20-1 and TRBJ1-1; D not resolved. CDR1 and CDR2 from the germline V gene are DFQATT and SNEGSKA (reference sequence). The CDR3 covers 12 residues. Trimming took off 4 bases at V and 2 bases at J, with 8 bases between the two ends. This chain's CDR3 is CSATEGNTEAFF. CDR3 coding DNA: TGCAGTGCTACCGAAGGAAACACTGAAGCTTTCTTT.

This chain joins TRBV24-1 and TRBJ2-5; the D gene is possibly TRBD2 (7 bases). The V end was cut by 1 base, the J end by 5 bases, with 13 bases between. CDR1 is KGHDR, CDR2 SFDVKD, per germline. The CDR3 sequence is 15 residues long. The CDR3 DNA sequence: TGTGCCACCAGTGATTTACGGGGGGCAGGGGAGACCCAGTACTTC. Residues: CATSDLRGAGETQYF.

This clonotype was detected once. This may be a read error, as it is one base from a much larger clone. Without the conserved terminal phenylalanine or tryptophan, this CDR3 likely stems from a read error. The V gene is TRBV7-2, the J gene TRBJ2-3; 14 positions match TRBD2. CDR1 is SGHTA, CDR2 FQGNSA, per germline. The CDR3 covers 18 residues. The V segment lost 5 bases and the J segment 1 base; nucleotides outside the gene matches: 8. The chain's CDR3 is CASSDKRLAGGGTDTQYC. The CDR3 nucleotides are TGTGCCAGCAGCGACAAACGACTAGCGGGGGGGGGCACAGATACGCAGTATTGT.

In its sample, this clonotype was seen a few times. This could be a read error, since a much larger clone is one nucleotide away. The chain has TRBV12-3 or TRBV12-4 and TRBJ2-6, with 7 bases fitting TRBD1. This CDR3 contains 14 residues. CDR3: CAISTGAGANVRTF. The CDR3 nucleotides read TGTGCCATCTCCACAGGGGCCGGGGCCAACGTCCGGACTTTC.

This clonotype was seen at least ten times. The V gene is TRBV7-2, the J gene TRBJ2-2, with TRBD1 identical over 7 bases. V shed 5 bases, J shed 0 bases, and the junction held 6 bases outside the gene matches. The CDR3 extends over 16 amino acids. Looked up from germline, CDR1 is SGHTA and CDR2 is FQGNSA. The CDR3 DNA reads as TGTGCCAGCAGCGGGTGGGGACAGACGAACACCGGGGAGCTGTTTTTT. Its protein is CASSGWGQTNTGELFF.

This clonotype appeared many times. This chain links TRBV6-1 with TRBJ1-2; 7 bases are a match to TRBD1. From germline, CDR1 is MNHNS and CDR2 SASEGT. The CDR3 loop spans 17 amino acids. The V and J ends lost 6 bases and 2 bases, in that order; junction bases with no gene match: 15. The CDR3 protein is CASRDGTVRRNNYGYTF. The DNA for the CDR3 is TGTGCCAGCAGGGACGGGACAGTCCGAAGGAACAACTATGGCTACACCTTC.

At least ten counts were recorded for this clonotype. The genes are TRBV20-1 and TRBJ1-2; 9 nucleotides match TRBD1. Per the germline V gene, CDR1 is DFQATT and CDR2 is SNEGSKA (reference sequence). This CDR3 has 14 amino acids. V lost 0 bases, J lost 4 bases, and 3 bases stayed unmatched. CDR3 protein: CSARDWTGVYGYTF. CDR3 bases: TGCAGTGCTAGAGATTGGACAGGGGTCTATGGCTACACCTTC.

This clonotype was observed a single time. This may be a read error: a much more frequent sequence differs by one nucleotide. The genes are TRBV7-2 and TRBJ1-2, with D perhaps matching TRBD1 (5 bases). Germline V gene lookup returns CDR1 SGHTA and CDR2 FQGNSA. The length of the CDR3 is 13 residues. The CDR3 loop reads CASNLAGLYGYTF. In DNA, the CDR3 is TGTGCCAGCAACTTAGCAGGGCTCTATGGCTACACCTTC.

With regard to this clonotype: At one boundary the junction diverges from the germline segment, which might be a read error. The rearrangement links TRBV20-1 to TRBJ2-1; 10 positions agree with TRBD1. The CDR3 loop spans 16 amino acids. Germline V gives CDR1 DFQATT, CDR2 SNEGSKA (reference sequence). The CDR3 loop reads CSTRGGGTGALREQFF. As DNA, the CDR3 is TGCAGTACTAGAGGAGGGGGGACAGGGGCGTTGCGTGAGCAGTTCTTC.

The rearrangement links TRBV21-1 to TRBJ2-3; TRBD1, the table's D call, lacks a check against the DNA. TRBV21-1 counts as a pseudogene. The CDR3 spans 14 residues. CDR3 residues: CASNLGGLIDTQYF. CDR3 nucleotide sequence: TGTGCCAGCAACCTCGGGGGGTTAATAGATACGCAGTATTTT.